Listed here is a single TCR beta chain. Its antigen is not identified. These data come from a study of cytotoxic CD8 clonotypes in ibrutinib-treated CLL. Study at large: Patient counts were 11 relapsed/refractory, about 15 treatment-naive and about 17 IGHV unmutated. Per sample, productive templates averaged roughly 230,000 and productive rearrangements averaged about 100,000.

The data were produced by immunoSEQ multiplex PCR, yet TCRdb's version contains in-frame clones alone and is incomplete. This table has approximately 300,000 clones, around four fifths appearing once. This CDR3 has 13 amino acids. Trimming left V 1 base short and J 2 bases short, with 7 bases between. Germline loops: CDR1 SGHNT, CDR2 YYREEE (reference sequence). Study-level points and caveats: Clonality rose at ibrutinib response, held steady in sustained remission, and fell toward baseline at progression.

This specimen was PBMCs, taken before ibrutinib treatment. This chain uses TRBV5-4 with TRBJ2-7; no definite D call. The source of this sequence is a human donor with chronic lymphocytic leukemia. CDR3 in DNA: TGTGCCAGCAGCTTGTCACTCGCCTACGAGCAGTACTTC. Protein product: CASSLSLAYEQYF.